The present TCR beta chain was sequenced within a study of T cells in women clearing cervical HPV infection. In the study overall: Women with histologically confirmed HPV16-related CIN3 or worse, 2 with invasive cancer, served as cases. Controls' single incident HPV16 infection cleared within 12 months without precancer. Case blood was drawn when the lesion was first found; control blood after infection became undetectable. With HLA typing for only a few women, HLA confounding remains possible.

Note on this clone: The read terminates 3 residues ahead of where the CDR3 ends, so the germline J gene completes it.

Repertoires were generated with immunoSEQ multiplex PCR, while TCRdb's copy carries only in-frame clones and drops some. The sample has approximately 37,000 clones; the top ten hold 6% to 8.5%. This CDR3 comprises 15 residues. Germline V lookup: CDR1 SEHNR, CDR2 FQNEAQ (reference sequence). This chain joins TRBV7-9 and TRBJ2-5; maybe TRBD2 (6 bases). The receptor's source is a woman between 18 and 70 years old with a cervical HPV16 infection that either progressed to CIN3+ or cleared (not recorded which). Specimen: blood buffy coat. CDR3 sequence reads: CASSLDYTSTDTQYF. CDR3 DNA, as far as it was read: TGTGCCAGCAGTCTTGACTACACTAGCACAGATACC.